The source of this T cell receptor (beta chain) is a study of T-cell reconstitution after alpha-beta-depleted transplantation in children. Study-level results: The origin of high day-60 TCRbeta diversity in some patients lay in surviving recipient T cells and thymic progenitors. After transplant, at about two months, alpha-beta T cells were reportedly derived from several hundred expanded graft clones. The authors attributed T-cell counts and diversity one year after transplant mostly to newly produced T cells.

Unique molecular identifiers were built into the TCRbeta library. From the PCR reads, TCRdb called clonotypes with MiXCR, one entry per CDR3 protein. The table records around 230,000 distinct CDR3 sequences, around a sixth of them present only once. Turning to this clonotype: The antigen is undetermined.

V lost 0 bases and J lost 6, with 18 bases in between. Germline V gives CDR1 MNHEY, CDR2 SVGAGI. CDR3 length equals 16 residues. This receptor was taken from a male patient between 2 and 10 years old who had a stem cell transplant for acute lymphoblastic leukemia, so the T cells may come from the graft donor. Sequenced here: PBMCs, mostly from graft donor cells, sampled 360 days after TCRalphabeta/CD19-depleted stem cell transplant. The rearrangement links TRBV6-5 to TRBJ2-7, with D unresolved. CDR3: CASSYSRGKRAFEQYF. The CDR3 nucleotides are TGTGCCAGCAGTTACTCACGCGGCAAACGGGCTTTCGAGCAGTACTTC.